This entry lists 2 T cell receptor beta chains sequenced from one sample in a study of CD8+CD57+ T cells in acquired aplastic anemia. In patients chosen for sequencing, flow cytometry had shown CD8+CD57+ cell expansion. The TCR beta profiling, which covered VDJ combination and CDR3 sequence, was carried out using genomic DNA as the template. TCRdb used MiXCR to reprocess the reads, holding one entry per CDR3 protein. Of about 180,000 distinct CDR3 sequences listed, 63% are singletons. Specimen: sorted CD4+, CD8+, or CD8+CD57+ T cells (not recorded which) from PBMCs. The receptors stem from a human donor with aplastic anemia.

The chain uses TRBV7-8 and TRBJ2-4; unclear D gene. Trimming took off 5 bases at V and 8 bases at J, with 4 bases between the two ends. In germline, CDR1 is SGHVS, CDR2 FQNEAQ. The CDR3 runs to 10 residues. CDR3 sequence: CASSEDIQYF. CDR3 sequence (DNA): TGTGCCAGCAGCGAGGACATTCAGTACTTC. The full variable domain, its missing parts supplied by reference TRBV7-8 and TRBJ2-4, is GAGVSQSPRYKVAKRGQDVALRCDPISGHVSLFWYQQALGQGPEFLTYFQNEAQLDKSGLPSDRFFAERPEGSVSTLKIQRTQQEDSAVYLCASSEDIQYFGAGTRLSVL.

The chain is built from TRBV5-4 and TRBJ1-2; possibly TRBD1 for D (5 bases). Trimming took 3 bases from V and 8 from J, leaving 14 bases between them. The CDR3 extends over 13 amino acids. The V gene's germline CDR1 is SGHNT and CDR2 YYREEE (reference sequence). The CDR3 DNA reads as TGTGCCAGCAGCTCCAGGGATAGGAGCGGCTACACCTTC. Its protein product is CASSSRDRSGYTF. Variable domain in full (rest from reference TRBV5-4 and TRBJ1-2): ETGVTQSPTHLIKTRGQQVTLRCSSQSGHNTVSWYQQALGQGPQFIFQYYREEENGRGNFPPRFSGLQFPNYSSELNVNALELDDSALYLCASSSRDRSGYTFGSGTRLTVV.